Below are 32 T cell receptor beta chains sequenced from a single sample in a study of cytomegalovirus exposure and HLA in healthy donors. Primers for the PCR totalled 60 Vbeta and 13 Jbeta. TCRdb keeps only in-frame clones here, not all; method: immunoSEQ multiplex PCR. The table includes over 150,000 clones, around four fifths detected once. The sample comprised PBMCs. These TCRs come from a woman aged 50 to 65 in good health and CMV-seropositive.

The rearrangement links TRBV7-2 to TRBJ2-3; the D gene is possibly TRBD2 (6 bases). The CDR3 contains 14 residues. Trimming cost V 8 bases and J 6 bases, with 18 bases left between them. CDR1 is SGHTA, CDR2 FQGNSA, per germline. CDR3 region: CASASNGGRDTQYF. The CDR3 nucleotides read TGTGCCAGCGCCAGTAATGGGGGGAGGGATACGCAGTATTTT.

The gene calls are TRBV11-3 and TRBJ1-1; no clear D. V was shortened by 5 bases and J by 0 bases, with 7 bases between the two germline ends. This CDR3 region has 13 residues. Germline assignment: CDR1 SGHNT and CDR2 YENEEA. CDR3 residues: CASSIGMNTEAFF. CDR3 in DNA: TGTGCCAGCAGCATCGGGATGAACACTGAAGCTTTCTTT.

The table lists this clone with a few counts. The rearrangement links TRBV6-5 to TRBJ2-5; maybe TRBD1 (5 bases). CDR3 length: 15 residues. V lost 2 bases to trimming and J lost 1 base, with 11 bases between them. The V gene's germline CDR1 is MNHEY and CDR2 SVGAGI. In DNA, the CDR3 is TGTGCCAGCAGTTACCCAAGACAGTTCCAAGAGACCCAGTACTTC. Translated: CASSYPRQFQETQYF.

The V and J genes are TRBV7-9 and TRBJ1-3; D remains ambiguous. Trimming cost V 2 bases and J 3 bases, with 8 bases left between them. This CDR3 is built from 14 residues. Germline loops: CDR1 SEHNR, CDR2 FQNEAQ (reference sequence). CDR3 sequence reads: CASSLSVSGNTIYF. The DNA for the CDR3 is TGTGCCAGCAGCTTAAGCGTTAGTGGAAACACCATATATTTT.

This clone was recorded once. V usage is TRBV6-1 and J usage is TRBJ2-7; 9 bases map to TRBD1. The CDR3 length is 14 residues. The germline CDR1 and CDR2 sequences are MNHNS and SASEGT. V lost 5 bases and J lost 4; bases outside the gene matches: 6. CDR3 in amino acids: CASSTTGGGYEQYF. In DNA form, the CDR3 reads TGTGCCAGCAGTACGACAGGGGGGGGGTACGAGCAGTACTTC.

The chain carries TRBV30 and TRBJ2-7; D may be TRBD2 (5 bases). CDR1 GTSNPN and CDR2 SVGIG come from the germline V gene (reference sequence). This CDR3 has 14 amino acids. V was cut by 6 bases and J by 0 bases, with 15 bases left in between. The CDR3 coding sequence is TGTGCCTGCCATCCCCCGGGGAGCTCCTACGAGCAGTACTTC. It encodes CACHPPGSSYEQYF.

This rearrangement joins TRBV7-9 to TRBJ2-2; TRBD2 matches 8 bases. The germline CDR1 and CDR2 sequences are SEHNR and FQNEAQ (reference sequence). The trim removed 1 base at V and 6 bases at J, leaving 7 bases unmatched. The CDR3 covers 16 residues. The CDR3 nucleotides read TGTGCCAGCAGCTTAGTTTCGGGGGGGACCGCCGGGGAGCTGTTTTTT. It encodes CASSLVSGGTAGELFF.

The chain employs TRBV5-1 and TRBJ2-2; D gene ambiguous. The ends were cut back, 5 bases at V and 0 bases at J, with 8 bases in the middle. CDR3 size: 14 residues. Germline CDR1 and CDR2: SGHRS and YFSETQ. This chain's CDR3 is CASRGGPNTGELFF. In DNA, the CDR3 is TGCGCCAGCAGAGGCGGTCCGAACACCGGGGAGCTGTTTTTT.

With regard to this clone: The junction departs from the called germline gene at one end, perhaps through a read error. The chain has TRBV7-7 and TRBJ2-1; 7 nucleotides agree with TRBD1. The CDR3 totals 15 residues. Germline CDR1 is SSHAT and CDR2 is FNYEAQ (reference sequence). The CDR3 loop is CASSLKQGTGNEQFF. The DNA of the CDR3 is TGTGCTAGCAGCCTCAAACAGGGGACGGGCAATGAGCAGTTCTTC.

The CDR3 nucleotides read TGTGCCAGCAGCACAGGGGGCCGATACGAGCAGTACTTC. It is translated as CASSTGGRYEQYF. The V gene is TRBV25-1, the J gene TRBJ2-7; 9 positions agree with TRBD1. CDR3 length: 13 residues. Per germline, CDR1 MGHDK and CDR2 SYGVNS. The ends lost 6 bases at V and 4 bases at J; junction bases unmatched: 4.

The chain recombines TRBV15 with TRBJ1-1; D gene unclear. The V end lost 1 base, the J end lost 4 bases, and 4 bases lay between the germline ends. Germline values: CDR1 LNHNV, CDR2 YYDKDF (reference sequence). The CDR3 length is 12 residues. CDR3 loop: CATSRAGTEAFF. The CDR3 bases are TGTGCCACCAGCAGAGCGGGCACTGAAGCTTTCTTT.

The chain uses TRBV4-2 and TRBJ1-3; D remains ambiguous. CDR3 length: 17 residues. Germline V gene lookup returns CDR1 LGHNA and CDR2 YNFKEQ. With 0 bases removed from V and 5 bases from J, the gap between germline ends came to 17 bases. The CDR3 region has the DNA TGTGCCAGCAGCCAAGATCTTCTGGAGAGATCGCGAAACACCATATATTTT. This gives the protein CASSQDLLERSRNTIYF.

This clone was seen more than once but under ten times. This chain links TRBV5-6 with TRBJ1-6; D possibly corresponds to TRBD1 (5 bases). Trimming pared 1 base from V and 4 bases from J, leaving 6 bases between. The CDR3 runs to 14 residues. Germline V lookup: CDR1 SGHDT, CDR2 YYEEEE. The CDR3 bases are TGTGCCAGCAGCTTGAGACAGTATAATTCACCCCTCCACTTT. It specifies CASSLRQYNSPLHF.

The V and J genes are TRBV30 and TRBJ1-1; 12 positions agree with TRBD1. This CDR3 spans 16 amino acids. V lost 2 bases and J lost 0; bases outside the gene matches: 4. CDR1 is GTSNPN, CDR2 SVGIG, per germline (reference sequence). Here the CDR3 DNA reads TGTGCCTGGAGTAGGGACAGGGGGCATGTGAACACTGAAGCTTTCTTT. This translates into CAWSRDRGHVNTEAFF.

This chain uses TRBV7-9 with TRBJ1-1, with D unclear. The CDR3 is 13 residues long. CDR1 and CDR2 (germline): SEHNR, FQNEAQ (reference sequence). Trimming removed 4 bases at V and 0 bases at J, with 6 bases between. CDR3 sequence: CASSSQLNTEAFF. CDR3 DNA sequence: TGTGCCAGCAGCTCTCAGTTGAACACTGAAGCTTTCTTT.

To note about this clone: A junction end diverges from the germline sequence, so it may reflect a read error. V and J are TRBV7-7 and TRBJ1-3; D is undetermined. From germline, CDR1 is SSHAT and CDR2 FNYEAQ (reference sequence). CDR3 length equals 15 residues. This chain's CDR3 is CASSSNPGSGNTIYF. The DNA for the CDR3 is TGTGCTAGCAGCTCAAATCCGGGGTCTGGAAACACCATATATTTT.

J is TRBJ1-6 and V is TRBV5-1, with D tentatively TRBD1 (5 bases). CDR1 is SGHRS and CDR2 is YFSETQ in the germline V gene. V lost 4 bases and J lost 0, with 14 bases in between. This CDR3 contains 17 residues. The CDR3 region has the DNA TGCGCCAGCAGCACCGGACAATTTAGCTCCTATAATTCACCCCTCCACTTT. This codes for CASSTGQFSSYNSPLHF.

This rearrangement joins TRBV5-1 to TRBJ2-2, with D possibly matching TRBD2 (5 bases). Trimming cost V 4 bases and J 9 bases, with 13 bases left between them. CDR1 is SGHRS and CDR2 is YFSETQ in the germline V gene. This CDR3 comprises 13 residues. CDR3 in DNA: TGCGCCAGCAGCCCGGTCGGAGGTTGGGAGCTGTTTTTT. Amino acids: CASSPVGGWELFF.

The J gene is TRBJ1-2, the V gene TRBV19, with D possibly TRBD1 on 6 matching bases. The germline V gene encodes CDR1 LNHDA and CDR2 SQIVND (reference sequence). V shed 5 bases and J shed 4 bases, with 11 bases lying between them. This CDR3 contains 13 residues. CDR3 nucleotide sequence: TGTGCCAGTAGTGTCGGACAGTCCTATGGCTACACCTTC. Residues: CASSVGQSYGYTF.

The rearrangement uses TRBV9 and TRBJ1-1; D is unresolved. Between the trimmed V and J ends, which lost 2 bases and 0 bases, there was a span of 11 bases. This CDR3 spans 15 amino acids. Germline-derived CDR1 and CDR2 are SGDLS and YYNGEE. The chain's CDR3 is CASSVVKEMNTEAFF. CDR3 nucleotide sequence: TGTGCCAGCAGCGTTGTGAAGGAGATGAACACTGAAGCTTTCTTT. The whole variable domain, filled in from reference TRBV9 and TRBJ1-1, reads DSGVTQTPKHLITATGQRVTLRCSPRSGDLSVYWYQQSLDQGLQFLIQYYNGEERAKGNILERFSAQQFPDLHSELNLSSLELGDSALYFCASSVVKEMNTEAFFGQGTRLTVV.

The rearrangement uses TRBV6-1 and TRBJ2-5; TRBD1 matches at 9 bases. The CDR3 consists of 12 residues. J gave up 3 bases and V 8 bases, and 1 base lay outside the gene matches. Germline lookup yields CDR1 MNHNS and CDR2 SASEGT. CDR3 bases: TGTGCCAGCGGGGACAGGGAAGAGACCCAGTACTTC. Encoded protein: CASGDREETQYF.

The rearrangement links TRBV5-4 to TRBJ2-6; 8 bases fit TRBD1. The V and J ends lost 5 bases and 0 bases, in that order; junction bases with no gene match: 4. This CDR3 has 16 residues. The germline CDR1 and CDR2 sequences are SGHNT and YYREEE (reference sequence). CDR3 in amino acids: CASSGQGISGANVLTF. Written as DNA, the CDR3 is TGTGCCAGCAGTGGACAGGGCATCTCTGGGGCCAACGTCCTGACTTTC.

The chain employs TRBV6-5 and TRBJ2-2; 7 nucleotides line up with TRBD1. The junction had 6 bases not matched to a gene; V was cut back by 6 bases and J by 2 bases. Germline V gives CDR1 MNHEY, CDR2 SVGAGI. This CDR3 region has 15 residues. CDR3 protein: CASSPTGENTGELFF. The CDR3 nucleotides are TGTGCCAGCAGCCCCACAGGGGAAAACACCGGGGAGCTGTTTTTT.

The CDR3 DNA is TGCGCCAGCACCTCAAACGGGGGTCGATTCTCTGGGGCCAACGTCCTGACTTTC. It codes for CASTSNGGRFSGANVLTF. The chain has TRBV4-1 and TRBJ2-6; D is perhaps TRBD2 (6 bases). Germline lookup yields CDR1 MGHRA and CDR2 YSYEKL. V lost 7 bases to trimming and J lost 0 bases, with 19 bases between them. The CDR3 covers 18 residues.

As DNA, the CDR3 is TGTGCCAGCAGTGACGGCTTCTCGCTCCGGGACTGTACAGATACGCAGTATTTT. Translating gives CASSDGFSLRDCTDTQYF. J is TRBJ2-3 and V is TRBV6-4, with D perhaps matching TRBD2 (6 bases). CDR3 length: 18 amino acids. CDR1 and CDR2 from the germline V gene are MRHNA and SNTAGT. V was cut by 2 bases and J by 3 bases, with 21 bases left in between.

This clone was counted once. The chain carries TRBV27 and TRBJ1-4, with D perhaps TRBD1 (5 bases). V lost 3 bases and J 4 bases, leaving 9 bases between the germline ends. CDR1 is MNHEY, CDR2 SMNVEV, per germline (reference sequence). CDR3 length: 14 amino acids. Here the CDR3 reads CASSLGRFNEKLFF. CDR3 nucleotides: TGTGCCAGCAGTTTGGGGCGCTTTAATGAAAAACTGTTTTTT.

J is TRBJ2-3 and V is TRBV11-3; D gene unclear. Per the germline V gene, CDR1 is SGHNT and CDR2 is YENEEA. Trimming took off 1 base at V and 4 bases at J, with 6 bases between the two ends. The length of the CDR3 is 13 residues. CDR3 sequence (DNA): TGTGCCAGCAGCTTAGTCGTTTCAGATACGCAGTATTTT. Translated: CASSLVVSDTQYF. Together with reference TRBV11-3 and TRBJ2-3, the CDR3 gives the full variable domain: EAGVVQSPRYKIIEKKQPVAFWCNPISGHNTLYWYLQNLGQGPELLIRYENEEAVDDSQLPKDRFSAERLKGVDSTLKIQPAELGDSAVYLCASSLVVSDTQYFGPGTRLTVL.

This CDR3 reads CASSDFPGQGTNGYTF. The DNA for the CDR3 is TGTGCCAGCAGTGACTTTCCGGGACAGGGTACGAATGGCTACACCTTC. The chain joins TRBV6-4 to TRBJ1-2, with 9 bases fitting TRBD1. This CDR3 comprises 16 residues. Germline V lookup: CDR1 MRHNA, CDR2 SNTAGT. Germline trimming cut 1 base from V and 6 bases from J; bases unmatched to any gene: 9.

This clone was seen only a few times. This CDR3 reads CAWSPGGAAKNIQYF. The CDR3 DNA reads as TGTGCCTGGAGCCCGGGTGGGGCGGCCAAAAACATTCAGTACTTC. The chain combines TRBV30 with TRBJ2-4; D might be TRBD1 (5 bases). The CDR3 length is 15 residues. V dropped 3 bases and J dropped 1 base, with 13 bases sitting between them. CDR1 is GTSNPN and CDR2 is SVGIG in the germline V gene (reference sequence).

The rearrangement joins TRBV5-1 to TRBJ2-1; 9 bases map to TRBD1. Trimming removed 3 bases from V and 1 base from J; junction bases left unmatched: 5. The germline V gene encodes CDR1 SGHRS and CDR2 YFSETQ. The CDR3 runs to 16 residues. CDR3 sequence: CASSYSGQGSYNEQFF. The DNA of the CDR3 is TGCGCCAGCAGCTACTCGGGACAGGGTTCCTACAATGAGCAGTTCTTC. Full variable domain (missing parts from reference TRBV5-1 and TRBJ2-1): KAGVTQTPRYLIKTRGQQVTLSCSPISGHRSVSWYQQTPGQGLQFLFEYFSETQRNKGNFPGRFSGRQFSNSRSEMNVSTLELGDSALYLCASSYSGQGSYNEQFFGPGTRLTVL.

This clone was seen only a few times. The chain carries TRBV4-1 and TRBJ2-7, with a weak D call TRBD2 (5 bases). CDR3 length: 16 residues. Germline V lookup: CDR1 MGHRA, CDR2 YSYEKL. V was shortened by 0 bases and J by 2 bases, with 14 bases between the two germline ends. DNA of the CDR3: TGCGCCAGCAGCCAAGATGGAGGCACATCAACCTACGAGCAGTACTTC. Translated: CASSQDGGTSTYEQYF.

The V gene is TRBV28, the J gene TRBJ2-2; possible D gene TRBD1, 5 bases. Between the trimmed V and J ends, which lost 7 bases and 3 bases, there was a span of 15 bases. The V gene's germline CDR1 is MDHEN and CDR2 SYDVKM. The CDR3 runs 15 residues. The DNA for the CDR3 is TGTGCCAGCACCCCTTTGAAGGGGTACACCGGGGAGCTGTTTTTT. Its translation is CASTPLKGYTGELFF.